Each of the 2 T cell receptor beta chains below was sequenced from the same sample in a study of shared clonotypes between healthy human individuals. TCRdb keeps only in-frame clones here, not all; method: immunoSEQ multiplex PCR. The sample contains roughly 500,000 clones, roughly 95% of which appear only once. What was sequenced was naive CD4+ T cells sorted from blood. This sample's subset: CD45RA+ positively selected. The receptors stem from a woman aged 25 to 39 in good health.

The chain joins TRBV5-6 to TRBJ2-7, with TRBD1 matching 8 bases. CDR3 length: 16 residues. Trimming removed 4 bases from V and 3 bases from J; junction bases left unmatched: 12. The germline V gene has CDR1 SGHDT and CDR2 YYEEEE. The DNA of the CDR3 is TGTGCCAGCAGCCCCGCCCGGCTCACAGGGGGCTACGAGCAGTACTTC. This translates into CASSPARLTGGYEQYF.

The V gene is TRBV7-9, the J gene TRBJ2-3; D gene unclear. Germline V lookup: CDR1 SEHNR, CDR2 FQNEAQ (reference sequence). This CDR3 contains 13 residues. V lost 5 bases to trimming and J lost 5 bases, with 11 bases between them. CDR3 in amino acids: CASSLDTEDTQYF. The CDR3 DNA is TGTGCCAGCAGCCTAGATACGGAAGATACGCAGTATTTT. Combining the CDR3 with reference TRBV7-9 and TRBJ2-3 gives the whole variable domain DTGVSQNPRHKITKRGQNVTFRCDPISEHNRLYWYRQTLGQGPEFLTYFQNEAQLEKSRLLSDRFSAERPKGSFSTLEIQRTEQGDSAMYLCASSLDTEDTQYFGPGTRLTVL.